This TCR beta chain appears in the sequencing data of a study of cytomegalovirus exposure and HLA in healthy donors. The study ran its PCR with 60 Vbeta and 13 Jbeta primers. Repertoires were generated with immunoSEQ multiplex PCR, while TCRdb's copy carries only in-frame clones and drops some. The table has 60,000 to 75,000 clones, roughly 84% seen once. The CDR3 is 15 residues long. The germline gives CDR1 SGHTA, CDR2 FQGNSA. V was cut by 3 bases and J by 5 bases, with 13 bases left in between. A note on this clone: Its antigen is currently unknown.

The donors (healthy individuals) were bone marrow donors. Study-level results: Later analysis identified several of the most significant clusters that appeared linked to common viral pathogens. Researchers reported in a later analysis that a missense DCLRE1C variant was tied to TCR beta V- and J-gene trimming.

What was sequenced was PBMCs. The rearrangement joins TRBV7-2 to TRBJ2-2, with D hard to call. This receptor was taken from a young woman in good health and CMV-seronegative. CDR3 protein: CASSFSPSRTGELFF. The CDR3 DNA reads as TGTGCCAGCAGCTTCTCCCCGTCCCGGACCGGGGAGCTGTTTTTT.